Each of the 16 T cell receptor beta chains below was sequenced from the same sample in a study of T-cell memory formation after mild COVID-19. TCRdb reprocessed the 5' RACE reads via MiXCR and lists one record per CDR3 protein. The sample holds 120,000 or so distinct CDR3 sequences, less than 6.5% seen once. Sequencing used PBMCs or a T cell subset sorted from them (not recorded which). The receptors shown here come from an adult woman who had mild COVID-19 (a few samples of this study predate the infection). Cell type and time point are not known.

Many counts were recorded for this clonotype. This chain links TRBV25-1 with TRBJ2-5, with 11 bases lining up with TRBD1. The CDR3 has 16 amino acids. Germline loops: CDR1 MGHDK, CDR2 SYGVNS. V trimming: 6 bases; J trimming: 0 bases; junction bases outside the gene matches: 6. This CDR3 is CASSLTDRGHQETQYF. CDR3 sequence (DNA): TGTGCCAGCAGCCTTACGGACAGGGGGCACCAAGAGACCCAGTACTTC.

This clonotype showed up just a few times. The CDR3 sequence is CASSTKDREETQYF. DNA for the CDR3: TGCGCCAGCAGCACTAAGGACAGAGAAGAGACCCAGTACTTC. This sequence joins TRBV5-1 and TRBJ2-5; a weak D match, TRBD1 (6 bases). Germline V gene data show CDR1 as SGHRS and CDR2 as YFSETQ. The CDR3 loop spans 14 amino acids. Trimming removed 4 bases at V and 3 bases at J, with 13 bases between.

Written as DNA, the CDR3 is TGTGCCAGCAGTTACACATGGGGGCAAGCTTTCTTT. Protein sequence: CASSYTWGQAFF. The chain recombines TRBV6-2 or TRBV6-3 with TRBJ1-1; the D gene is possibly TRBD1 (6 bases). The CDR3 consists of 12 residues. The V gene's germline CDR1 is MNHEY and CDR2 SVGEGT. V was pared by 2 bases and J by 9 bases, with 10 bases between.

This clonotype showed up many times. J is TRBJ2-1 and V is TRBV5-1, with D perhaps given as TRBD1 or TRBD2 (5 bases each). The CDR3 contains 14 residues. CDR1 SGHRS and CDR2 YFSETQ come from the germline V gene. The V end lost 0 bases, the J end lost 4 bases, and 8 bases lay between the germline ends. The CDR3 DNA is TGCGCCAGCAGCTTGGGAGGGGAGTACAATGAGCAGTTCTTC. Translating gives CASSLGGEYNEQFF.

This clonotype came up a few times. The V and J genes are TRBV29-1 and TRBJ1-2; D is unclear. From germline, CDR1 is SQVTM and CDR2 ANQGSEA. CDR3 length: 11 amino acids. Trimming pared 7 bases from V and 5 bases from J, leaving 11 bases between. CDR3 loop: CSASVGYGYTF. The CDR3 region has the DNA TGCAGCGCCTCGGTGGGATATGGCTACACCTTC.

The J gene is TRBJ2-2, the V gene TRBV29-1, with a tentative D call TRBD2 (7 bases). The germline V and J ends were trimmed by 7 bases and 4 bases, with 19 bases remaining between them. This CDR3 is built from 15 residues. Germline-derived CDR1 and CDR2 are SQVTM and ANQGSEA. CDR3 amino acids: CSALGGGRGTGELFF. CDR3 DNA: TGCAGCGCCCTGGGGGGGGGGCGCGGCACCGGGGAGCTGTTTTTT.

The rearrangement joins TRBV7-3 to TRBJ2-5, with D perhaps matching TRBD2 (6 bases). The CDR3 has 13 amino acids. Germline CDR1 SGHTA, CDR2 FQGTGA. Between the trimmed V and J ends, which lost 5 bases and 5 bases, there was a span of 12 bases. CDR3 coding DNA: TGTGCCAGCAGCAACGGGGGTTGGGAGACCCAGTACTTC. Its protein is CASSNGGWETQYF.

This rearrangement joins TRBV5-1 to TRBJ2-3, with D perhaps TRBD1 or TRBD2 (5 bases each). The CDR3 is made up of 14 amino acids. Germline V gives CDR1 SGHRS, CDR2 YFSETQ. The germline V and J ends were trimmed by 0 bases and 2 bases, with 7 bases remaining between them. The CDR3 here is CASSLGDPTDTQYF. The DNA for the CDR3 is TGCGCCAGCAGCTTGGGGGACCCCACAGATACGCAGTATTTT.

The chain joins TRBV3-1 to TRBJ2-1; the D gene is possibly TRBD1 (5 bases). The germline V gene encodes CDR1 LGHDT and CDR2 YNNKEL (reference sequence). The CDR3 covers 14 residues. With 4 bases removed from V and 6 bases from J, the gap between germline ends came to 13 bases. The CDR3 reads CASSPRQMINEQFF. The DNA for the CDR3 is TGTGCCAGCAGCCCCCGACAGATGATCAATGAGCAGTTCTTC.

In DNA, the CDR3 is TGTGCCAGCAGTCGACAGGGGGTGTATAGCAATCAGCCCCAGCATTTT. Translated: CASSRQGVYSNQPQHF. The chain combines TRBV6-1 with TRBJ1-5, with TRBD1 identical over 9 bases. The CDR3 has 16 amino acids. From germline, CDR1 is MNHNS and CDR2 SASEGT. The V and J ends lost 5 bases and 0 bases, in that order; junction bases with no gene match: 5.

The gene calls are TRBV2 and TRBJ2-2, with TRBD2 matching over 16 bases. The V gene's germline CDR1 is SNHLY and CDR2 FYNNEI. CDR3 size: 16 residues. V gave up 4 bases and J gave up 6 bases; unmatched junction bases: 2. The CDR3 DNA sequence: TGTGCCAGCAGTGCTGGGACTAGCGGGAGGGCCGGGGAGCTGTTTTTT. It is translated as CASSAGTSGRAGELFF.

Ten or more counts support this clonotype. CDR3 amino acids: CASSPKGVRVGDTQYF. The CDR3 bases are TGCGCCAGCAGCCCGAAAGGGGTGCGTGTGGGAGATACGCAGTATTTT. The chain joins TRBV4-1 to TRBJ2-3; tentatively, D is TRBD1 (5 bases). Trimming left V 4 bases short and J 5 bases short, with 19 bases between. The CDR3 totals 16 residues. From germline, CDR1 is MGHRA and CDR2 YSYEKL.

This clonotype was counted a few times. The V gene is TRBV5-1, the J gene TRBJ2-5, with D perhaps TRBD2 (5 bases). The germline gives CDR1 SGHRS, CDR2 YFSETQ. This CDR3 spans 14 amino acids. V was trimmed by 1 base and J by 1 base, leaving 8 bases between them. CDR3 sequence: CASSLSLAQETQYF. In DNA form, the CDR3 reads TGCGCCAGCAGCTTGTCCCTAGCCCAAGAGACCCAGTACTTC.

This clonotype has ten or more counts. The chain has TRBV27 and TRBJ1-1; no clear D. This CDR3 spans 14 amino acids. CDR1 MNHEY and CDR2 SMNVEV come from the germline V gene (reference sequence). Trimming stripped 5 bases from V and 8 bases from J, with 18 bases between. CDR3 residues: CASSTRRGRQEAFF. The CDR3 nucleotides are TGTGCCAGCAGTACCCGAAGAGGACGCCAAGAAGCTTTCTTT.

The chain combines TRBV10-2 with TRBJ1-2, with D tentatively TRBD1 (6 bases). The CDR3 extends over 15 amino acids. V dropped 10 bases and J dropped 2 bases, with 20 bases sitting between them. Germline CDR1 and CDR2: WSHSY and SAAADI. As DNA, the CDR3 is TGCGCCACCACTCTAGGGGGGCGGTTGAACTATGGCTACACCTTC. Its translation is CATTLGGRLNYGYTF.

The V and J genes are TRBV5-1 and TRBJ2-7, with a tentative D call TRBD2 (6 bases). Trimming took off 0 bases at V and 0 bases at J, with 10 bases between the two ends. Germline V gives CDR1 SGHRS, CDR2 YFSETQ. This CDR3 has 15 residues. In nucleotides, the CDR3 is TGCGCCAGCAGCTTGGACGGCGGGAACTCCTACGAGCAGTACTTC. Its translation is CASSLDGGNSYEQYF.